This paragraph covers one TCR beta chain sequence. The V and J ends lost 5 bases and 2 bases, in that order; junction bases with no gene match: 6. Germline V gene lookup returns CDR1 MDHEN and CDR2 SYDVKM. This CDR3 is built from 15 residues. This record belongs to a study of PD-1 blockade in mismatch repair-deficient tumors. Across the whole study: Patients had fewer than 15 mismatch repair-deficient cancer types and were previously treated and progressing.

Generated by immunoSEQ multiplex PCR, the TCRdb table keeps only in-frame clones and is missing some. The sample shows about 100,000 clones, 82% of them seen only once. The TCR was taken from an adult with mismatch repair-deficient cancer. The sequencing used peripheral blood, collected about 36 weeks after starting pembrolizumab. The gene calls are TRBV28 and TRBJ2-7, with 10 bases matching TRBD2. The CDR3, as DNA: TGTGCCAGCAGTCTGAGCGGGAGGGCCCCCTACGAGCAGTACTTC. Protein product: CASSLSGRAPYEQYF. The whole variable domain, filled in from reference TRBV28 and TRBJ2-7, reads DVKVTQSSRYLVKRTGEKVFLECVQDMDHENMFWYRQDPGLGLRLIYFSYDVKMKEKGDIPEGYSVSREKKERFSLILESASTNQTSMYLCASSLSGRAPYEQYFGPGTRLTVT.